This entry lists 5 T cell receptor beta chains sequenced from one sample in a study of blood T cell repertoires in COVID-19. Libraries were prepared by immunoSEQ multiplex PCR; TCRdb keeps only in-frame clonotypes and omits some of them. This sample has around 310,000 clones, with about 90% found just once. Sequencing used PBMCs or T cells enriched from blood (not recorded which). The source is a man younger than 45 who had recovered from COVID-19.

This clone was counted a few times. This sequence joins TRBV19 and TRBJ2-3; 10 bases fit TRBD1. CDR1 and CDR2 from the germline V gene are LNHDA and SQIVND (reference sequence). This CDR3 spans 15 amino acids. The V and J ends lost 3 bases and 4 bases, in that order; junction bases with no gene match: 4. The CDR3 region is CASSIGQGGPDTQYF. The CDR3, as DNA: TGTGCCAGTAGTATCGGACAGGGGGGCCCAGATACGCAGTATTTT.

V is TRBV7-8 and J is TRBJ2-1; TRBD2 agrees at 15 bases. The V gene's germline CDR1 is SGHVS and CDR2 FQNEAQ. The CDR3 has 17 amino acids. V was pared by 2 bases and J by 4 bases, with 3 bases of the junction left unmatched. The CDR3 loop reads CASSLIGTSGGYNEQFF. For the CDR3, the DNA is TGTGCCAGCAGCTTAATAGGGACTAGCGGGGGGTACAATGAGCAGTTCTTC.

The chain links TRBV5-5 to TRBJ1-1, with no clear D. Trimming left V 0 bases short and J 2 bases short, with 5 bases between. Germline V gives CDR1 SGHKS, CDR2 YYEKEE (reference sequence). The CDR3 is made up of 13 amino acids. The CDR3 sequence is CASSLDINTEAFF. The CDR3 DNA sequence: TGTGCCAGCAGCTTGGATATTAACACTGAAGCTTTCTTT.

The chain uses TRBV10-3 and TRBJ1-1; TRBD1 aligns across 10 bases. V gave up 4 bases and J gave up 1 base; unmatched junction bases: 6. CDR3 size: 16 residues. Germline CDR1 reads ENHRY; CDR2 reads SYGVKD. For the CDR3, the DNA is TGTGCCATCAGTGCGCGGAGACAGGGGGCGAACACTGAAGCTTTCTTT. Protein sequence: CAISARRQGANTEAFF.

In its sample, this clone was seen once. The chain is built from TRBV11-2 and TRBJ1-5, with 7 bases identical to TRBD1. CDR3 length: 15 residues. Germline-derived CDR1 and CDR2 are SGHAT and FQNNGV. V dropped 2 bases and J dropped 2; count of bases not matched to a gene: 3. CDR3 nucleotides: TGTGCCAGCAGCTTAAGGCAGGGGGGCAATCAGCCCCAGCATTTT. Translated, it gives CASSLRQGGNQPQHF.